This T cell receptor (beta chain) emerged from a study of blood T cell repertoires in COVID-19. Across the whole study: Both acute and convalescent COVID-19 samples were obtained from the United States, Italy and Spain. The analysed material was cDNA or gDNA that came from T cells, B-cell-depleted T cells, or PBMCs.

Germline CDR1 reads SGHAT; CDR2 reads FQNNGV. The CDR3 has 16 amino acids. The trim removed 2 bases at V and 2 bases at J, leaving 3 bases unmatched. Produced via immunoSEQ multiplex PCR; TCRdb's table is partial and in-frame only. The repertoire holds about 86,000 clones, with more than 75% as singletons. Sample: peripheral blood. The gene calls are TRBV11-2 and TRBJ2-1, with 10 bases matching TRBD2. This receptor was identified in a human donor in a cohort sampled during active COVID-19. In DNA form, the CDR3 reads TGTGCCAGCAGCTTAAGGACTAGCGGCGCCTACAATGAGCAGTTCTTC. Its translation: CASSLRTSGAYNEQFF.